Listed below are T cell receptor beta chains from one sample, sequenced in a study of shared clonotypes between healthy human individuals. The repertoire was sequenced with immunoSEQ multiplex PCR; TCRdb's copy has only in-frame clones and lacks some. The sample consists of about 1 million clones, about 75% of them appearing once. The specimen was memory CD4+ T cells sorted from blood. The receptors were sampled from a man between 18 and 35 years old in good health. The CDR3 runs from the conserved cysteine through the conserved F or W. Fields, in order: clone size, J gene, V gene, D gene, CDR3 protein, CDR3 DNA. A D gene is named only where the DNA matches it firmly. Clone sizes are given selectively: once, few, many, or a class where the clone is expanded.

size: -; J: TRBJ1-1; V: TRBV30; D: -; CDR3: CAWSTGQGNTEAFF; DNA: TGTGCCTGGAGTACAGGGCAAGGAAACACTGAAGCTTTCTTT
size: -; J: TRBJ1-1; V: TRBV5-1; D: -; CDR3: CASRVGEGVEEAFF; DNA: TGCGCCAGCCGGGTCGGTGAGGGCGTTGAAGAAGCTTTCTTT
size: once; J: TRBJ1-3; V: TRBV5-1; D: -; CDR3: CASSPGRISGNTIYF; DNA: TGCGCCAGCAGCCCGGGACGGATCTCTGGAAACACCATATATTTT
size: -; J: TRBJ2-2; V: TRBV19; D: -; CDR3: CASSMWQDFTGELFF; DNA: TGTGCCAGTAGTATGTGGCAGGACTTCACCGGGGAGCTGTTTTTT
size: once; J: TRBJ1-2; V: TRBV28; D: -; CDR3: CASSYGNYGYTF; DNA: TGTGCCAGCTCATACGGGAACTATGGCTACACCTTC
size: -; J: TRBJ2-2; V: TRBV11-2; D: TRBD2; CDR3: CASSLGAGGPAGELFF; DNA: TGTGCCAGCAGCTTAGGTGCGGGAGGGCCAGCCGGGGAGCTGTTTTTT
size: -; J: TRBJ1-6; V: TRBV11-2; D: -; CDR3: CASSPQDSSPLHF; DNA: TGTGCCAGCAGCCCCCAGGACAGTTCACCCCTCCACTTT
size: -; J: TRBJ2-3; V: TRBV7-9; D: TRBD2; CDR3: CASSLTTSGILTLTDTQYF; DNA: TGTGCCAGCAGCCTAACTACTAGCGGGATACTAACTCTCACAGATACGCAGTATTTT
size: -; J: TRBJ2-7; V: TRBV9; D: -; CDR3: CASSVGGYEQYF; DNA: TGTGCCAGCAGCGTAGGAGGGTACGAGCAGTACTTC
size: few; J: TRBJ2-5; V: TRBV2; D: TRBD1; CDR3: CASSEDRGLETQYF; DNA: TGTGCCAGCAGTGAAGACAGGGGGTTGGAGACCCAGTACTTC
size: few; J: TRBJ2-1; V: TRBV11-2; D: -; CDR3: CASSLVPGILVEQFF; DNA: TGTGCCAGCAGCTTAGTCCCAGGGATTCTTGTTGAGCAGTTCTTC
size: -; J: TRBJ2-2; V: TRBV28; D: -; CDR3: CASSLGDILYPGELFF; DNA: TGTGCCAGCAGTTTGGGGGACATATTGTATCCCGGGGAGCTGTTTTTT
size: -; J: TRBJ1-1; V: TRBV2; D: -; CDR3: CASSAQMNTEAFF; DNA: TGTGCCAGCAGCGCACAGATGAACACTGAAGCTTTCTTT
size: -; J: TRBJ1-5; V: TRBV18; D: TRBD1; CDR3: CASSPQGYDRAPQPQHF; DNA: TGTGCCAGCTCACCCCAGGGATATGACAGGGCGCCTCAGCCCCAGCATTTT
size: -; J: TRBJ2-2; V: TRBV27; D: -; CDR3: CASSVTGRANTGELFF; DNA: TGTGCCAGCAGTGTCACAGGAAGGGCGAACACCGGGGAGCTGTTTTTT
size: -; J: TRBJ2-2; V: TRBV9; D: -; CDR3: CASSPRDTNTGELFF; DNA: TGTGCCAGCAGCCCAAGGGACACCAACACCGGGGAGCTGTTTTTT
size: -; J: TRBJ1-4; V: TRBV5-8; D: -; CDR3: CASSPTVSTNEKLFF; DNA: TGTGCCAGCAGCCCAACTGTTTCAACTAATGAAAAACTGTTTTTT
size: -; J: TRBJ2-3; V: TRBV10-3; D: TRBD2; CDR3: CAIRASGDQDTQYF; DNA: TGTGCCATCAGGGCTAGCGGGGACCAAGATACGCAGTATTTT
size: -; J: TRBJ2-5; V: TRBV5-4; D: TRBD2; CDR3: CASSERERGSRETQYF; DNA: TGTGCCAGCTCTGAGCGGGAGCGGGGCAGTAGAGAGACCCAGTACTTC
size: -; J: TRBJ1-5; V: TRBV5-1; D: -; CDR3: CASSLDGGSGQPQHF; DNA: TGCGCCAGCAGCTTGGACGGGGGGTCTGGTCAGCCCCAGCATTTT
size: -; J: TRBJ2-1; V: TRBV29-1; D: TRBD2; CDR3: CSVEGDLPAGGPVLNEQFF; DNA: TGCAGCGTTGAAGGGGATCTCCCAGCGGGAGGGCCTGTTTTGAATGAGCAGTTCTTC
size: once; J: TRBJ2-5; V: TRBV7-6; D: -; CDR3: CASSSTSLGQETQYF; DNA: TGTGCCAGCAGCTCGACTAGTTTGGGCCAAGAGACCCAGTACTTC
size: few; J: TRBJ2-3; V: TRBV6-1; D: TRBD2; CDR3: CASSPTSGKPDTQYF; DNA: TGTGCCAGCAGTCCCACTAGCGGGAAGCCAGATACGCAGTATTTT
size: -; J: TRBJ2-1; V: TRBV2; D: -; CDR3: CASSLNEQFF; DNA: TGTGCCAGCAGTCTAAATGAGCAGTTCTTC
size: -; J: TRBJ2-1; V: TRBV5-1; D: TRBD2; CDR3: CASSLGTSGSSYNEQFF; DNA: TGCGCCAGCAGCTTGGGCACTAGCGGGAGCTCCTACAATGAGCAGTTCTTC